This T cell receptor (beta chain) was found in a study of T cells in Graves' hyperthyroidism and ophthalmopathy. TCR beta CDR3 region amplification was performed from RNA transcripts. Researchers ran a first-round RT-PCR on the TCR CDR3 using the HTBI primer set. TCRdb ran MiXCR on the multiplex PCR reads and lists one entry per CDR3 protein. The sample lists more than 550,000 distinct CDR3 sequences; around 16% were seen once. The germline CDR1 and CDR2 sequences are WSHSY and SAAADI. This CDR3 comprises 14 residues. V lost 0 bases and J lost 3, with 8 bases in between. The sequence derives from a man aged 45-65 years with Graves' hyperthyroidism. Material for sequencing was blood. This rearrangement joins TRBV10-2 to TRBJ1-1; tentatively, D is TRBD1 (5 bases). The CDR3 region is CASSESQGYTEAFF. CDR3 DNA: TGCGCCAGCAGTGAGTCCCAGGGTTACACTGAAGCTTTCTTT.